Each of the 17 T cell receptor beta chains below was sequenced from the same sample in a study of human T cells and chemical hapten exposure. The time point is: pre-sensitization, week 0. Treatment specified: therapeutic diphenylcyclopropenone sensitization with weekly scalp DPC. TCRdb passed the RACE reads through MiXCR, listing each CDR3 protein once. The sample comprises 200,000 to 300,000 distinct CDR3 sequences, more than 6.5% of which are singletons, and over 2% rests with the top ten. Sequences were derived from whole blood, sampled in connection with sensitization to the hapten diphenylcyclopropenone (DPC). These receptors all stem from a woman aged 40 to 50 with alopecia areata. Some clones in this sample may be carry-over from other donors' samples.

The chain is built from TRBV3-1 and TRBJ2-3, with D possibly TRBD2 on 6 matching bases. The CDR3 length is 16 residues. Trimming shortened V by 1 base and J by 2 bases, and 13 bases separated the two germline ends. Per germline, CDR1 LGHDT and CDR2 YNNKEL (reference sequence). The CDR3 DNA follows: TGTGCCAGCAGCCAAGGTTCAGCGGGCAACACAGATACGCAGTATTTT. It is translated as CASSQGSAGNTDTQYF.

The table lists this clonotype with a few counts. The V and J genes are TRBV20-1 and TRBJ1-5; D remains ambiguous. V was trimmed by 0 bases and J by 11 bases, leaving 14 bases between them. The CDR3 sequence is 13 residues long. Germline lookup yields CDR1 DFQATT and CDR2 SNEGSKA (reference sequence). CDR3 residues: CSARDWVAQSQHF. CDR3 nucleotides: TGCAGTGCTAGAGATTGGGTCGCGCAGTCCCAGCATTTT.

This clonotype was recorded a few times. The chain is built from TRBV9 and TRBJ1-2; D is undetermined. The CDR3 contains 14 residues. The V and J ends lost 4 bases and 2 bases respectively, with 12 bases between them. CDR1 is SGDLS and CDR2 is YYNGEE in the germline V gene. The CDR3 spells CASSPPGINYGYTF. CDR3 coding DNA: TGTGCCAGCAGCCCCCCTGGGATAAACTATGGCTACACCTTC.

This chain uses TRBV6-6 with TRBJ2-1; the D call may be TRBD1 or TRBD2 (6 bases each). V shed 6 bases and J shed 6 bases, with 12 bases lying between them. The length of the CDR3 is 13 residues. Germline V gene lookup returns CDR1 MNHNY and CDR2 SVGAGI (reference sequence). The CDR3: CASSRGGSNEQFF. CDR3 bases: TGTGCCAGCAGCCGAGGGGGGTCCAATGAGCAGTTCTTC.

This clonotype was detected a few times. The V and J genes are TRBV7-9 and TRBJ1-3; 9 bases are a match to TRBD1. CDR1 is SEHNR and CDR2 is FQNEAQ in the germline V gene (reference sequence). With 4 bases clipped from V and 4 bases from J, the junction kept 8 bases outside the gene matches. This CDR3 comprises 16 residues. CDR3 sequence (DNA): TGTGCCAGCAGCTCCAGCGGGACAGGGTCAGGAAACACCATATATTTT. This sequence encodes CASSSSGTGSGNTIYF.

This clonotype was counted only a few times. The rearrangement uses TRBV6-1 and TRBJ1-5; tentatively, D is TRBD1 (5 bases). The V and J ends lost 2 bases and 2 bases respectively, with 19 bases between them. The CDR3 sequence is 18 residues long. Germline CDR1 MNHNS, CDR2 SASEGT. CDR3 coding DNA: TGTGCCAGCAGTGAACGGACGCGGGACCCGGTTGGCAATCAGCCCCAGCATTTT. It yields the protein CASSERTRDPVGNQPQHF.

This chain connects TRBV6-5 to TRBJ2-7, with 8 bases that match TRBD1. This CDR3 contains 15 residues. Looked up from germline, CDR1 is MNHEY and CDR2 is SVGAGI. The V gene end was trimmed by 6 bases and the J gene end by 3 bases; junction bases not matched to a gene: 10. CDR3: CASSHTGTGLYEQYF. DNA for the CDR3: TGTGCCAGCAGCCACACCGGGACAGGACTCTACGAGCAGTACTTC.

A few counts support this clonotype. V and J are TRBV20-1 and TRBJ2-7; D not certain. This CDR3 contains 14 residues. Germline values: CDR1 DFQATT, CDR2 SNEGSKA (reference sequence). Deletions cut 0 bases from V and 2 bases from J, with 11 bases between. CDR3 nucleotide sequence: TGCAGTGCTAGAGATTCGGCGGCACCCTACGAGCAGTACTTC. Translating it yields CSARDSAAPYEQYF.

The chain joins TRBV24-1 to TRBJ2-3, with TRBD2 matching over 8 bases. Germline loops: CDR1 KGHDR, CDR2 SFDVKD. V was clipped by 6 bases and J by 5 bases; unmatched bases: 6. The CDR3 is 14 residues long. The chain's CDR3 is CATSSSGSVDTQYF. CDR3 nucleotides: TGTGCCACCAGTTCAAGCGGGAGTGTAGATACGCAGTATTTT.

V usage is TRBV10-3 and J usage is TRBJ1-6; D unresolved. The CDR3 loop spans 9 amino acids. The V end was cut by 6 bases, the J end by 12 bases, with 3 bases between. Germline values: CDR1 ENHRY, CDR2 SYGVKD. Written as DNA, the CDR3 is TGTGCCATCAGAAGACCCCTCCACTTT. Translating gives CAIRRPLHF.

The chain is built from TRBV5-4 and TRBJ2-5, with TRBD2 matching 9 bases. CDR1 is SGHNT, CDR2 YYREEE, per germline (reference sequence). The V and J ends lost 0 bases and 4 bases, in that order; junction bases with no gene match: 7. This CDR3 has 16 amino acids. The CDR3 loop is CASSLAGLAGTETQYF. CDR3 coding DNA: TGTGCCAGCAGCTTGGCCGGGCTAGCGGGAACAGAGACCCAGTACTTC.

This clonotype was found a few times. The chain recombines TRBV6-5 with TRBJ2-1, with TRBD2 matching 7 bases. There are 15 residues in the CDR3. The germline CDR1 and CDR2 sequences are MNHEY and SVGAGI. The trim removed 8 bases at V and 6 bases at J, leaving 13 bases unmatched. This CDR3 is CASGGLAASFNEQFF. The CDR3 DNA reads as TGTGCCAGCGGGGGTCTAGCGGCGAGCTTCAATGAGCAGTTCTTC.

This clonotype was detected only a few times. CDR3: CASSQGQVYSNQPQHF. As DNA, the CDR3 is TGTGCCAGCAGCCAGGGACAGGTTTATAGCAATCAGCCCCAGCATTTT. The chain uses TRBV7-9 and TRBJ1-5; 8 bases align to TRBD1. CDR1 and CDR2 (germline): SEHNR, FQNEAQ (reference sequence). CDR3 length: 16 amino acids. V lost 5 bases and J lost 0; bases outside the gene matches: 6.

This clonotype was detected many times. The CDR3 protein is CASSPGMAVTPQHF. The CDR3 DNA is TGTGCCAGCAGCCCGGGGATGGCGGTCACACCCCAGCATTTT. The rearrangement uses TRBV6-2 or TRBV6-3 and TRBJ1-5, with D unresolved. The V and J ends lost 6 bases and 10 bases respectively, with 19 bases between them. The CDR3 runs 14 residues. Germline V CDR1 and CDR2: MNHEY, SVGEGT.

Ten or more counts support this clonotype. The genes are TRBV4-1 and TRBJ1-3; D is perhaps TRBD1 (5 bases). The germline V gene encodes CDR1 MGHRA and CDR2 YSYEKL. V was shortened by 0 bases and J by 1 base, with 10 bases between the two germline ends. This CDR3 is 16 amino acids long. CDR3 loop: CASSQDLPGSGNTIYF. Here the CDR3 DNA reads TGCGCCAGCAGCCAAGATCTCCCAGGGTCTGGAAACACCATATATTTT.

The chain has TRBV5-1 and TRBJ2-2; D gene unclear. Germline assignment: CDR1 SGHRS and CDR2 YFSETQ. V was cut by 0 bases and J by 1 base, with 10 bases left in between. The length of the CDR3 is 16 residues. CDR3 in amino acids: CASSLAAARNTGELFF. CDR3 nucleotide sequence: TGCGCCAGCAGCTTGGCGGCAGCCCGGAACACCGGGGAGCTGTTTTTT. The whole variable domain, remainder taken from reference TRBV5-1 and TRBJ2-2, is KAGVTQTPRYLIKTRGQQVTLSCSPISGHRSVSWYQQTPGQGLQFLFEYFSETQRNKGNFPGRFSGRQFSNSRSEMNVSTLELGDSALYLCASSLAAARNTGELFFGEGSRLTVL.

The chain has TRBV11-1 and TRBJ2-5; a weak D match, TRBD2 (6 bases). There are 16 residues in the CDR3. CDR1 and CDR2 from the germline V gene are SGHAT and FQDESV (reference sequence). The germline V and J ends were trimmed by 1 base and 5 bases, with 17 bases remaining between them. The CDR3 loop is CASSLEVTSVSETQYF. The CDR3 bases are TGTGCCAGCAGCTTAGAAGTGACTAGTGTGTCGGAGACCCAGTACTTC.